This T cell receptor (beta chain) was observed in a study of T cells in Graves' hyperthyroidism and ophthalmopathy. Study-wide background: At the time of initial diagnosis and before any treatment, peripheral blood was collected.

It was RNA transcripts that yielded the amplified TCR beta CDR3 regions. The HTBI primer set drove a first-round RT-PCR of the TCR CDR3. TCRdb independently ran MiXCR on the multiplex PCR reads; one entry per CDR3 protein. The sample consists of about 400,000 distinct CDR3 sequences, more than 12% of them appearing once. V dropped 2 bases and J dropped 5; count of bases not matched to a gene: 3. Looked up from germline, CDR1 is LNHNV and CDR2 is YYDKDF (reference sequence). CDR3 length equals 15 residues. Hyperthyroidism patients were newly diagnosed, had disease duration under 2 months, and were aged 18 to 65 years. General study results and limits: Ophthalmopathy was separated from stable hyperthyroidism by a 13 V-J model. Ophthalmopathy, as predicted by the model, came a median about seven months after the prediction.

Only a few counts were recorded for this clonotype. The antigen remains unidentified. This sequence joins TRBV15 and TRBJ2-7; the match to TRBD2 covers 13 bases. The sample comprised blood. This TCR was recovered from a woman between 25 and 40 years old with Graves' hyperthyroidism. This CDR3 is CATSRRTSGSNEQYF. The CDR3 DNA reads as TGTGCCACCAGCAGAAGGACTAGCGGGAGTAACGAGCAGTACTTC.